These T cell receptor beta chains were read from a single sample in a study of a mutant IDH1 vaccine in newly diagnosed glioma. These TCRs are of unknown antigen specificity. Sequencing used immunoSEQ multiplex PCR; TCRdb keeps in-frame clones, though not all of them. The sample holds about 11,000 clones, approximately 85% seen once. Sequencing used PBMCs, obtained from a glioma patient whose treatment included an IDH1 peptide vaccine. Every receptor here comes from a man under 40 with glioma. Both conserved end residues are part of each CDR3. The order of the fields is J gene, V gene, D gene, clone size, CDR3 protein, CDR3 DNA. The D gene is left open where the match is weak. The size field is filled for only some rows; it gives once, few, many or a size class.

TRBJ2-3	TRBV5-4	TRBD2	NA	CASSLTSGSKADTQYF	TGTGCCAGCAGCTTGACGAGCGGGAGTAAGGCAGATACGCAGTATTTT
TRBJ2-2	TRBV12-5	TRBD2	NA	CASGSGLAGDYTGELFF	TGTGCTAGTGGCTCCGGACTAGCGGGAGATTACACCGGGGAGCTGTTTTTT
TRBJ2-5	TRBV6-1	NA	NA	CASSVRDQETQYF	TGTGCCAGCAGTGTCAGGGACCAAGAGACCCAGTACTTC
TRBJ2-1	TRBV4-2	NA	once	CASSQGQGGREQFF	TGTGCCAGCAGCCAAGGACAGGGAGGGAGAGAGCAGTTCTTC
TRBJ1-5	TRBV6-1	TRBD1	few	CASSGGQGSNQPQHF	TGTGCCAGCAGTGGGGGACAGGGAAGCAATCAGCCCCAGCATTTT
TRBJ2-3	TRBV12-2	NA	NA	CASRPGTSGDTDTQYF	TGTGCAAGTCGTCCCGGGACTAGCGGGGACACAGATACGCAGTATTTT
TRBJ2-7	TRBV7-9	TRBD1	NA	CASSLGGLAYEQYF	TGTGCCAGCAGCCTAGGGGGCCTAGCCTACGAGCAGTACTTC
TRBJ2-7	TRBV19	NA	NA	CASSRRGGSSSYEQYF	TGTGCCAGTAGTAGGAGGGGGGGTTCGAGCTCCTACGAGCAGTACTTC
TRBJ1-2	TRBV27	NA	NA	CASLITGVGRYGYTF	TGTGCCTCCCTGATAACGGGGGTGGGGAGGTATGGCTACACCTTC
TRBJ2-7	TRBV19	NA	NA	CASSPGATYEQYF	TGTGCCAGTAGCCCGGGGGCTACCTACGAGCAGTACTTC
TRBJ1-5	TRBV2	TRBD1	NA	CASGRQGASQPQHF	TGTGCCAGTGGGCGCCAGGGGGCCTCTCAGCCCCAGCATTTT
TRBJ2-1	TRBV29-1	NA	NA	CSAAGDSYNEQFF	TGCAGCGCCGCAGGGGATAGCTACAATGAGCAGTTCTTC
TRBJ2-2	TRBV7-9	NA	once	CAGTQNTGELFF	TGTGCAGGGACCCAGAACACCGGGGAGCTGTTTTTT
TRBJ1-5	TRBV9	TRBD1	NA	CASSTTGDVYQPQHF	TGTGCCAGCAGCACTACAGGGGACGTTTATCAGCCCCAGCATTTT
TRBJ1-1	TRBV7-9	NA	once	CASSPQIMNTEAFF	TGTGCCAGCAGCCCACAGATAATGAACACTGAAGCTTTCTTT